Listed here are 5 T cell receptor beta chains from one sample, sequenced in a study of beta chain features in type 1 diabetes. General study findings and limits: In every one of the four CD4+ subsets, TCRB CDR3s were moderately but significantly shorter in Type 1 diabetes patients.

cDNA synthesis used the whole RNA isolate, giving expressed TCRB sequences. Here immunoSEQ multiplex PCR was the method, and the copy in TCRdb shows in-frame clones only, minus some. The data hold about 660,000 clones, with over 12% observed a single time. Antigens of these TCRs are unknown. Sequencing used naive CD4+ T cells from blood. Receptors were obtained from a man aged 18 to 29 with type 1 diabetes.

V is TRBV6-1 and J is TRBJ2-3; TRBD2 agrees at 10 bases. This CDR3 has 15 amino acids. Germline V gene sequence: CDR1 MNHNS, CDR2 SASEGT. The V and J ends lost 7 bases and 5 bases, in that order; junction bases with no gene match: 9. For the CDR3, the DNA is TGTGCCAGCACCCTCGGACTAGCGGAGCTAGATACGCAGTATTTT. Translating gives CASTLGLAELDTQYF.

This rearrangement joins TRBV30 to TRBJ2-5; D is undetermined. Germline V gives CDR1 GTSNPN, CDR2 SVGIG (reference sequence). The CDR3 has 11 amino acids. Deletions cut 2 bases from V and 2 bases from J, with 3 bases between. The CDR3 here is CAWSSQETQYF. The CDR3 DNA reads as TGTGCCTGGAGTTCTCAAGAGACCCAGTACTTC.

This clone has only a few counts. The rearrangement links TRBV7-2 to TRBJ2-3; TRBD2 matches at 8 bases. Germline CDR1 SGHTA, CDR2 FQGNSA. The CDR3 extends over 16 amino acids. The ends lost 4 bases at V and 3 bases at J; junction bases unmatched: 9. Here the CDR3 DNA reads TGTGCCAGCAGCTCCCGGGCGGGCGGGGGGACAGATACGCAGTATTTT. Translation gives CASSSRAGGGTDTQYF.

The chain joins TRBV19 to TRBJ2-5; tentative D call: TRBD2 (6 bases). This CDR3 comprises 14 residues. Trimming left V 2 bases short and J 5 bases short, with 12 bases between. Germline V gene sequence: CDR1 LNHDA, CDR2 SQIVND (reference sequence). The CDR3 here is CASSIRRGGETQYF. The CDR3 coding sequence is TGTGCCAGTAGTATAAGGCGGGGCGGTGAGACCCAGTACTTC.

The chain recombines TRBV4-2 with TRBJ1-5; TRBD1 is a possible D gene (6 bases). The V and J ends lost 4 bases and 6 bases respectively, with 13 bases between them. Germline V gene sequence: CDR1 LGHNA, CDR2 YNFKEQ. The CDR3 consists of 14 residues. This CDR3 is CASSRVGGSQPQHF. DNA of the CDR3: TGTGCCAGCAGCCGAGTAGGGGGGAGTCAGCCCCAGCATTTT.